This T cell receptor (beta chain) is drawn from a study of blood T cell repertoires in COVID-19 (dated by TCRdb to 2018 to 2021). Regarding the study in general: Samples from collaborators originated in the United States, Italy and Spain and spanned both the acute and convalescent phases of COVID-19. The samples were drawn from two sources: the first 160 participants of the ongoing ImmuneRACE study, and 1,254 subjects contributed by 6 global collaborators. The prospective study material was composed of cDNA or gDNA derived from T cells, B-cell-depleted T cells, or PBMCs. Subjects who had been exposed to COVID-19, were actively infected with it, or had recovered from it provided the deeply sampled blood TCRbeta repertoires that made up the dataset. A de-identified subject ID, COVID-19 status, age in years and sex were almost always included in the sample metadata. The repertoires were made available in a free public database intended to serve as a resource for research on the immune response to SARS-CoV-2. Where available, HLA class I and class II types were obtained from metadata supplied by the sample provider rather than from assay-based typing.

On this clone: The target of this receptor is not known. No base qualities exist here, and no much larger clone lies one base off it.

Each collaborating institution followed its own protocols to collect whole blood in K2EDTA tubes. Collaborator samples were shipped for TCRbeta analysis as frozen whole blood, isolated PBMCs, or DNA extracted from either sample type. CDR1 is given as SGHRS and CDR2 as YFSETQ, both from the germline V gene. The V end gives up 4 bases and the J end 7 bases, leaving 12 bases in the junction not matched to a gene. Including the terminal cysteine and phenylalanine, the CDR3 comprises 17 residues. Only the CDR3 region is kept as DNA, spanning 51 bases read in frame from base 1. TCRbeta CDR3 regions were amplified from genomic DNA by means of the immunoSEQ Assay, a bias-controlled multiplex PCR. From the authors' description of their analysis: Within the assay, amplification of reference gene primers was used to estimate how many nucleated cells each sample contained. To quantify the absolute abundance of each unique TCRbeta CDR3 rearrangement, sequence reads were collapsed and filtered. For each sample, productive Simpson clonality was calculated by taking the square root of Simpson's diversity index across productive rearrangements. TCRdb's version of the immuneACCESS table is confined to in-frame rearrangements and falls short of the full clone set. An unresolved V gene accounts for under half of the shortfall where checked; the remainder is of unknown origin. From that table come the V and J calls and clone size; the DNA was used to work out D and trimming. This sample lists roughly 69,000 clones; around four fifths were detected once. The ten largest clones represent roughly an eighth of the sample.

Summary of the overall study and its limitations: The amount of clinical and demographic metadata varied by source and participant and was provided uncurated.

The sequenced sample was peripheral blood. The origin of this receptor is a human donor in a cohort sampled during active COVID-19. This chain joins TRBV5-1 to TRBJ2-1; 12 central bases correspond to TRBD2. The CDR3 protein sequence reads: CASSPAWLAGGPNEQFF. The DNA reads as follows: TGCGCCAGCAGCCCTGCCTGGCTAGCGGGGGGGCCTAATGAGCAGTTCTTC.